The next 7 T cell receptor beta chains were all read from a single sample in a study of Graves' ophthalmopathy and Graves' hyperthyroidism. Amplifying from RNA transcripts, the study obtained TCR beta CDR3 regions. First-round RT-PCR relied on HTBI primers, and a second-round multiplex PCR came next. TCRdb redid the calling of the multiplex PCR reads with MiXCR, one entry per CDR3 protein. Among roughly 610,000 distinct CDR3 sequences listed, about 20% were seen once. Input material: peripheral blood. The origin of the receptors is a woman between 18 and 29 years old with stable Graves' hyperthyroidism. Some clones in this sample may be carry-over from other donors' samples.

This clonotype came up a few times. The rearrangement joins TRBV9 to TRBJ2-5; TRBD2 aligns across 9 bases. Germline V gene data show CDR1 as SGDLS and CDR2 as YYNGEE. Trimming removed 0 bases from V and 2 bases from J; junction bases left unmatched: 5. This CDR3 region has 16 residues. CDR3 sequence reads: CASSVGAGGDQETQYF. The CDR3 DNA reads as TGTGCCAGCAGCGTAGGCGCGGGGGGGGATCAAGAGACCCAGTACTTC.

V and J are TRBV6-2 or TRBV6-3 and TRBJ2-5; TRBD2 matches 10 bases. There are 16 residues in the CDR3. The V segment lost 6 bases and the J segment 3 bases; nucleotides outside the gene matches: 10. Germline V gene lookup returns CDR1 MNHEY and CDR2 SVGEGT. The CDR3 sequence is CASRKRLAGSKETQYF. The CDR3 DNA reads as TGTGCCAGCAGGAAACGACTAGCGGGTTCCAAAGAGACCCAGTACTTC.

The table lists this clonotype with many counts. This chain connects TRBV27 to TRBJ2-5, with D possibly being TRBD2 (5 bases). Between the trimmed V and J ends, which lost 2 bases and 8 bases, there was a span of 12 bases. This CDR3 is 13 amino acids long. The germline V gene encodes CDR1 MNHEY and CDR2 SMNVEV (reference sequence). CDR3 coding DNA: TGTGCCAGCAGTTTAGATATAACGGGAACCCAGTACTTC. It specifies CASSLDITGTQYF.

This clonotype came up many times. CDR3 sequence: CSGSRRTGELFF. Here the CDR3 DNA reads TGCAGCGGGTCCAGGAGGACCGGGGAGCTGTTTTTT. V and J are TRBV29-1 and TRBJ2-2; TRBD2 might be the D (5 bases). This CDR3 spans 12 amino acids. V was trimmed by 7 bases and J by 5 bases, leaving 11 bases between them. The V gene's germline CDR1 is SQVTM and CDR2 ANQGSEA.

This clonotype was observed at least ten times. The J gene is TRBJ2-5, the V gene TRBV7-2; 9 nucleotides line up with TRBD2. Germline V gives CDR1 SGHTA, CDR2 FQGNSA. V was clipped by 5 bases and J by 5 bases; unmatched bases: 12. The CDR3 loop spans 16 amino acids. DNA of the CDR3: TGTGCCAGCAGCCTCTATGAGGGACTAGCAACGGAGACCCAGTACTTC. Translation gives CASSLYEGLATETQYF.

This clonotype appeared a few times. This chain uses TRBV28 with TRBJ1-2, with 7 bases fitting TRBD1. V shed 6 bases and J 1 base; nucleotides not matched to a gene: 8. Germline-derived CDR1 and CDR2 are MDHEN and SYDVKM. The CDR3 extends over 15 amino acids. CDR3 protein: CASRQEGAGNYGYTF. CDR3 coding DNA: TGTGCCAGCAGACAAGAGGGGGCGGGTAACTATGGCTACACCTTC.

This clonotype was seen repeatedly, ten times or more. The chain uses TRBV28 and TRBJ1-2, with 8 bases that match TRBD1. The V gene's germline CDR1 is MDHEN and CDR2 SYDVKM. This CDR3 is built from 14 residues. V was clipped by 6 bases and J by 8 bases; unmatched bases: 11. In DNA form, the CDR3 reads TGTGCCAGCAGCACTGGACAGGGTCCTTGGGGCTACACCTTC. It is translated as CASSTGQGPWGYTF.